This T cell receptor (beta chain) derives from a study of T cells in Graves' hyperthyroidism and ophthalmopathy. Across the study: Peripheral blood samples were taken at initial diagnosis, prior to any treatment.

The CDR3 runs 15 residues. With 0 bases removed from V and 2 bases from J, the gap between germline ends came to 10 bases. Germline lookup yields CDR1 PRHDT and CDR2 FYEKMQ (reference sequence). Using RNA transcripts as the source, TCR beta CDR3 regions were amplified. The HTBI primer set drove a first-round RT-PCR of the TCR CDR3. TCRdb re-called the multiplex PCR reads through MiXCR, storing one row per CDR3 protein. The table has about 160,000 distinct CDR3 sequences, 9.4% seen once; the top ten hold 22%. Every diagnosis used clinical symptoms, serum thyroxine and TRAb, thyroid ultrasound and orbital computed tomography. This clonotype has a count of ten or more.

The sequenced material came from blood. This TCR was sampled from a woman younger than 35 with Graves' hyperthyroidism that later progressed to Graves' ophthalmopathy. The rearrangement joins TRBV13 to TRBJ2-5; tentatively, D is TRBD1 (5 bases). CDR3 bases: TGTGCCAGCAGCTTAGGTACTCAGGGACAAGAGACCCAGTACTTC. Amino acid sequence: CASSLGTQGQETQYF.